Below are 2 T cell receptor beta chains sequenced from a single sample in a study of T cell responses to AZD1222 COVID-19 vaccine. TCRdb keeps only in-frame clones here, not all; method: immunoSEQ multiplex PCR. The sample carries about 140,000 clones, more than 85% recorded once. The specimen was peripheral blood, collected after recovery from COVID-19. The receptors stem from an adult who had recovered from COVID-19.

The chain recombines TRBV5-1 with TRBJ2-2, with TRBD1 matching over 9 bases. This CDR3 has 15 amino acids. From germline, CDR1 is SGHRS and CDR2 YFSETQ. V dropped 4 bases and J dropped 6; count of bases not matched to a gene: 7. The CDR3 here is CASSRDRGTPGELFF. The CDR3 DNA is TGCGCCAGCAGCCGTGACAGGGGGACCCCCGGGGAGCTGTTTTTT.

The J gene is TRBJ1-3, the V gene TRBV11-3, with D perhaps TRBD1 (5 bases). This CDR3 is 17 amino acids long. Trimming pared 5 bases from V and 2 bases from J, leaving 19 bases between. The germline gives CDR1 SGHNT, CDR2 YENEEA. For the CDR3, the DNA is TGTGCCAGCAGCCCCATTAGCCGGGGACCGGCTGGAAACACCATATATTTT. Protein sequence: CASSPISRGPAGNTIYF.